Each of the 17 T cell receptor beta chains below was sequenced from the same sample in a study of blood T cell repertoires in COVID-19. The repertoire was sequenced with immunoSEQ multiplex PCR; TCRdb's copy has only in-frame clones and lacks some. The profile shows approximately 210,000 clones, approximately 83% of them singletons. Source material: peripheral blood. These receptors all come from a woman in her forties with active or convalescent COVID-19.

The J gene is TRBJ2-3, the V gene TRBV9; no reliable D call. The germline gives CDR1 SGDLS, CDR2 YYNGEE. Deletions cut 0 bases from V and 6 bases from J, with 8 bases between. CDR3 length: 13 residues. For the CDR3, the DNA is TGTGCCAGCAGCGTAGAAGTGCGGGATACGCAGTATTTT. Its translation is CASSVEVRDTQYF.

This chain uses TRBV30 with TRBJ1-6; TRBD1 might be the D (6 bases). V was cut by 2 bases and J by 10 bases, with 15 bases left in between. CDR1 and CDR2 (germline): GTSNPN, SVGIG (reference sequence). There are 14 residues in the CDR3. The DNA of the CDR3 is TGTGCCTGGAGTAGGGGGGGGCTGGGGTCACCCCTCCACTTT. Encoded protein: CAWSRGGLGSPLHF.

V is TRBV5-1 and J is TRBJ2-1; 9 nucleotides match TRBD2. J gave up 10 bases and V 0 bases, and 8 bases lay outside the gene matches. Germline V gives CDR1 SGHRS, CDR2 YFSETQ. This CDR3 contains 15 residues. This CDR3 is CASSLVVAGDYEQFF. The CDR3, as DNA: TGCGCCAGCAGCTTGGTGGTAGCGGGAGACTACGAGCAGTTCTTC.

This clone was found a few times. This chain connects TRBV2 to TRBJ1-2, with D hard to call. The CDR3 runs to 14 residues. Trimming stripped 2 bases from V and 7 bases from J, with 14 bases between. The germline gives CDR1 SNHLY, CDR2 FYNNEI. The CDR3 sequence: CASSEKEGSSGYTF. The CDR3 DNA follows: TGTGCCAGCAGTGAAAAGGAGGGTTCTAGTGGCTACACCTTC.

This chain links TRBV5-8 with TRBJ1-5; 9 nucleotides align to TRBD1. Germline V gene data show CDR1 as SGHTS and CDR2 as YDEGEE. The CDR3 is made up of 14 amino acids. V dropped 3 bases and J dropped 4; count of bases not matched to a gene: 2. The CDR3 reads CASSSDRGNQPQHF. The DNA of the CDR3 is TGTGCCAGCAGCTCGGACAGGGGAAATCAGCCCCAGCATTTT.

The rearrangement joins TRBV2 to TRBJ1-2; perhaps TRBD1 as D (6 bases). V lost 11 bases, J lost 6 bases, and 25 bases lay in between. CDR1 and CDR2 (germline): SNHLY, FYNNEI. The CDR3 spans 15 residues. The DNA for the CDR3 is TGTGCCGGACTTGGGGGCAGGGCTAACACAAATGGCTACACCTTC. Protein product: CAGLGGRANTNGYTF.

This clone was recorded once. This sequence joins TRBV4-1 and TRBJ1-2; 7 bases line up with TRBD1. Germline values: CDR1 MGHRA, CDR2 YSYEKL. The CDR3 is made up of 16 amino acids. The trim removed 5 bases at V and 3 bases at J, leaving 12 bases unmatched. The CDR3 DNA reads as TGCGCCAGCAGCTACCGGGACAGCGGTTCAGACTATGGCTACACCTTC. Protein sequence: CASSYRDSGSDYGYTF.

The rearrangement uses TRBV5-8 and TRBJ1-6; possible D gene TRBD1, 5 bases. There are 14 residues in the CDR3. Germline loops: CDR1 SGHTS, CDR2 YDEGEE. Trimming pared 0 bases from V and 13 bases from J, leaving 14 bases between. CDR3 DNA sequence: TGTGCCAGCAGCTTGGGACAGACCGCCTTGCCCCTCCACTTT. As protein: CASSLGQTALPLHF.

The chain uses TRBV4-3 and TRBJ1-2, with TRBD1 identical over 10 bases. CDR3 length: 15 residues. The junction had 6 bases not matched to a gene; V was cut back by 4 bases and J by 4 bases. Germline CDR1 and CDR2: LGHNA and YSLEER. The CDR3 bases are TGCGCCAGCAGCCCGACCGGGACAGGGGCCTATGGCTACACCTTC. The encoded protein is CASSPTGTGAYGYTF.

This chain links TRBV9 with TRBJ2-7; D is uncertain. Trimming took off 0 bases at V and 5 bases at J, with 9 bases between the two ends. Germline-derived CDR1 and CDR2 are SGDLS and YYNGEE. This CDR3 has 13 residues. CDR3 bases: TGTGCCAGCAGCGTAGTTAGTGAGGACGAGCAGTACTTC. It yields the protein CASSVVSEDEQYF.

The rearrangement links TRBV3-1 (or the pseudogene TRBV3-2) to TRBJ2-2; the D gene is possibly TRBD2 (6 bases). This CDR3 is 13 amino acids long. V dropped 4 bases and J dropped 3 bases, with 6 bases sitting between them. Germline values: CDR1 LGHDT, CDR2 YNNKEL (reference sequence). The chain's CDR3 is CASSRGDTGELFF. CDR3 nucleotide sequence: TGTGCCAGCAGCCGGGGGGACACCGGGGAGCTGTTTTTT.

The chain joins TRBV18 to TRBJ1-1; TRBD1 aligns across 9 bases. Trimming cost V 5 bases and J 6 bases; bases outside gene matches: 7. The CDR3 consists of 14 residues. Germline CDR1 and CDR2: KGHSH and LQKENI. CDR3 DNA sequence: TGTGCCAGCTCAAGGGGACAGGGAAGGGCTGAAGCTTTCTTT. Translated, it gives CASSRGQGRAEAFF.

The rearrangement joins TRBV19 to TRBJ2-5, with D maybe TRBD2 (7 bases). V was trimmed by 5 bases and J by 1 base, leaving 8 bases between them. Germline CDR1 is LNHDA and CDR2 is SQIVND (reference sequence). This CDR3 contains 13 residues. The CDR3 sequence is CASSGGAQETQYF. As DNA, the CDR3 is TGTGCCAGTAGTGGGGGGGCCCAAGAGACCCAGTACTTC.

The chain couples TRBV19 to TRBJ2-7; D remains unclear. The germline gives CDR1 LNHDA, CDR2 SQIVND (reference sequence). The CDR3 length is 14 residues. The V and J ends lost 1 base and 2 bases respectively, with 9 bases between them. The CDR3 sequence: CASSIVAHTYEQYF. CDR3 sequence (DNA): TGTGCCAGTAGTATAGTGGCCCATACCTACGAGCAGTACTTC. The entire variable domain, with the rest obtained from reference TRBV19 and TRBJ2-7, is as follows: DGGITQSPKYLFRKEGQNVTLSCEQNLNHDAMYWYRQDPGQGLRLIYYSQIVNDFQKGDIAEGYSVSREKKESFPLTVTSAQKNPTAFYLCASSIVAHTYEQYFGPGTRLTVT.

This chain uses TRBV2 with TRBJ1-3, with TRBD1 identical over 8 bases. Trimming took 6 bases from V and 10 from J; bases not matched to a gene: 11. This CDR3 spans 14 amino acids. Germline assignment: CDR1 SNHLY and CDR2 FYNNEI. DNA for the CDR3: TGTGCCAGCAGACGACAGGGGACTTCGTATACCATATATTTT. Its translation is CASRRQGTSYTIYF.

The chain joins TRBV6-5 to TRBJ2-7; D perhaps matches TRBD2 (5 bases). The germline V gene has CDR1 MNHEY and CDR2 SVGAGI. The CDR3 is made up of 14 amino acids. With 7 bases removed from V and 5 bases from J, the gap between germline ends came to 18 bases. The CDR3 DNA reads TGTGCCAGCAAGGTCTCGGAGAGGGAAGACGAGCAGTACTTC. Translated, it gives CASKVSEREDEQYF.

This rearrangement joins TRBV5-1 to TRBJ2-7; 7 bases align to TRBD1. Unmatched junction bases numbered 10, after V lost 1 base and J lost 3 bases. CDR1 is SGHRS and CDR2 is YFSETQ in the germline V gene. This CDR3 spans 16 amino acids. CDR3 amino acids: CASSLSGDRVLYEQYF. In nucleotides, the CDR3 is TGCGCCAGCAGCTTGTCGGGCGACAGGGTCCTCTACGAGCAGTACTTC.